This T cell receptor (beta chain) was sequenced for a study of shared clonotypes between healthy human individuals. Across the study: A couple of women and a few men aged 18 to 49 served as donors. Every donor yielded three CD4 naive, three CD4 memory, two CD8 naive and one CD8 memory plate. Points from the study as a whole: The expectation was that sequencing depth would affect clonotype sharing among donors.

The data were produced by immunoSEQ multiplex PCR, yet TCRdb's version contains in-frame clones alone and is incomplete. This table holds some 660,000 clones, about three quarters found once. Note on this clone: Its antigen is currently unknown.

Only Caucasian adults living in Nashville, Tennessee made up the donor group. Input material: memory CD4+ T cells sorted from blood. The subset here: CD45RA-negative fraction. This TCR was recovered from a woman aged 25 to 39 in good health.

CDR3 coding DNA: TGCGCCAGCAGTCGGACAGGGGATGAAAAACTGTTTTTT. The encoded protein is CASSRTGDEKLFF. The chain employs TRBV10-2 and TRBJ1-4, with 9 bases matching TRBD1. This CDR3 is 13 amino acids long. Trimming cost V 5 bases and J 6 bases; bases outside gene matches: 1. In germline, CDR1 is WSHSY, CDR2 SAAADI.